This T cell receptor beta chain was sequenced in a study of T-cell reconstitution after alpha-beta-depleted transplantation in children. Study results and caveats: Counts and diversity of T cells one year after transplant came mostly from newly produced T cells. Alpha-beta T cells present about two months after transplant were reported to originate from several hundred expanded graft clones.

The germline V gene has CDR1 SGHVS and CDR2 FNYEAQ. The CDR3 is 17 residues long. V trimming: 3 bases; J trimming: 2 bases; junction bases outside the gene matches: 7. Unique molecular identifiers tagged the TCRbeta library. TCRdb called the PCR reads again in MiXCR, with one record for every CDR3 protein. Altogether roughly 100,000 distinct CDR3 sequences are present, over 6% being singletons, with the ten largest covering less than 20%. This clonotype is medium-sized in the sample. Its matching antigen is unknown. This specimen was PBMCs, taken before TCRalphabeta/CD19-depleted stem cell transplant. The clonotype comes from a boy between 2 and 10 years old with acute lymphoblastic leukemia, due to receive a stem cell transplant. The chain couples TRBV7-6 to TRBJ2-1; 10 bases are a match to TRBD2. The CDR3 DNA reads as TGTGCCAGCAGCTTGACCTCTAGCGGGGGAACCTACAATGAGCAGTTCTTC. Protein sequence: CASSLTSSGGTYNEQFF.